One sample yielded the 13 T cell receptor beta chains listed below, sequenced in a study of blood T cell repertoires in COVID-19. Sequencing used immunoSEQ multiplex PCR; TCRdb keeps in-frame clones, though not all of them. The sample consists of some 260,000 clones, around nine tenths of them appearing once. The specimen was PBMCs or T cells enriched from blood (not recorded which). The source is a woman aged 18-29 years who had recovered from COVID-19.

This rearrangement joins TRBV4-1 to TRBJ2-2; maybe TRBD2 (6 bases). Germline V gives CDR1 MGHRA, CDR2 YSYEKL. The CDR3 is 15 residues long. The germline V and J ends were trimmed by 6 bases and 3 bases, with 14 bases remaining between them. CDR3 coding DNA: TGCGCCAGCAGTCGGGTGGGCGGGGACACCGGGGAGCTGTTTTTT. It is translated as CASSRVGGDTGELFF.

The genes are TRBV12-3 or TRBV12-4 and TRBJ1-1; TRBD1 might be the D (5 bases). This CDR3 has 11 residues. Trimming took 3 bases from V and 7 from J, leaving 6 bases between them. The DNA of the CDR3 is TGTGCCAGCAGTTTGGGGGGTGAAGCTTTCTTT. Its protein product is CASSLGGEAFF.

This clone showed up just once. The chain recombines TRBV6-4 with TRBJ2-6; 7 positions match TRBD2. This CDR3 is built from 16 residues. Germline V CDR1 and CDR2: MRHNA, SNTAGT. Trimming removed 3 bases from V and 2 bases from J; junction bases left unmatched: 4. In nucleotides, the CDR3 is TGTGCCAGCAGTGAGTCGGGGGGAGCTGGGGCCAACGTCCTGACTTTC. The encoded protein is CASSESGGAGANVLTF.

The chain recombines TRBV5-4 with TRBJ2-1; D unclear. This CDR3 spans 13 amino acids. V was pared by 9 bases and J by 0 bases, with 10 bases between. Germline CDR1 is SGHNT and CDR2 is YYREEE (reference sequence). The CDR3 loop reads CATSESSYNEQFF. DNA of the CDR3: TGTGCCACGTCGGAGAGCTCCTACAATGAGCAGTTCTTC.

The CDR3: CASSESPPGGYGYTF. CDR3 nucleotides: TGTGCCAGCAGTGAATCCCCTCCAGGGGGCTATGGCTACACCTTC. The chain joins TRBV25-1 to TRBJ1-2; 7 bases are a match to TRBD1. Germline values: CDR1 MGHDK, CDR2 SYGVNS. V was clipped by 1 base and J by 4 bases; unmatched bases: 6. The CDR3 runs to 15 residues.

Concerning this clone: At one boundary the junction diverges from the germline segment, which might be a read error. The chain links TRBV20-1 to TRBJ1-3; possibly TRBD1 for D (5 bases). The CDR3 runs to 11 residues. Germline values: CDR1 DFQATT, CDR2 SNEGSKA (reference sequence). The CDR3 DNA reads TGTGGAGGGGAGAACGGAAACACCATATATTTT. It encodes CGGENGNTIYF.

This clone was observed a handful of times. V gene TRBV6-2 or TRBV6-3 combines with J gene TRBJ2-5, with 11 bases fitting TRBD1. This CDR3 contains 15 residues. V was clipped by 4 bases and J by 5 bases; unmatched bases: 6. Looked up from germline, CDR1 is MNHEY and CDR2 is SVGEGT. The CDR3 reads CASSSGQGAQETQYF. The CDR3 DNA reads TGTGCCAGCAGTTCAGGACAGGGGGCTCAGGAGACCCAGTACTTC.

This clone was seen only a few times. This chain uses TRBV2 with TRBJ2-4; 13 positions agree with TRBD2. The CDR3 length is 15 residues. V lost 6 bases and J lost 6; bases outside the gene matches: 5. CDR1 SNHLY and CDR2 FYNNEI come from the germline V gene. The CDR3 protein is CASRLAGGPVNIQYF. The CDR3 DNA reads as TGTGCCAGCAGACTAGCGGGAGGGCCGGTAAACATTCAGTACTTC.

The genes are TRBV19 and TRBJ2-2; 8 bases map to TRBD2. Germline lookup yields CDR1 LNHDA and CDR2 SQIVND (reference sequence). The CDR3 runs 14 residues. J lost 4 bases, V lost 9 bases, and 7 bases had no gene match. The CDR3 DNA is TGTGCCAGCACCGGGAGGGCCGGCACCGGGGAGCTGTTTTTT. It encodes CASTGRAGTGELFF.

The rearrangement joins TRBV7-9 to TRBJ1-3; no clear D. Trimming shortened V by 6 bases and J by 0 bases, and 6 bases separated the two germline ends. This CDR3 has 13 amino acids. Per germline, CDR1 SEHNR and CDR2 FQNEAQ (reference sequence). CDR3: CASRADSGNTIYF. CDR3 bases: TGTGCCAGCAGGGCAGACTCTGGAAACACCATATATTTT.

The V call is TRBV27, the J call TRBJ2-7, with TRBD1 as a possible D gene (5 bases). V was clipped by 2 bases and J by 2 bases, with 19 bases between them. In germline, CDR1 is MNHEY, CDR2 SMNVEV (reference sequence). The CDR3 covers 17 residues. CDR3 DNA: TGTGCCAGCAGTTTAAGGGGTGACGAAGGTCGCACCTACGAGCAGTACTTC. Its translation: CASSLRGDEGRTYEQYF.

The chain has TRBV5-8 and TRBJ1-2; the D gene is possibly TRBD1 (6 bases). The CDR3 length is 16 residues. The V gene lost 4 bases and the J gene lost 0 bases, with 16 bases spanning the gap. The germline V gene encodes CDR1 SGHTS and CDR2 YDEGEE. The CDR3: CASSLQQGEANYGYTF. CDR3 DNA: TGTGCCAGCAGCCTTCAACAGGGTGAAGCTAACTATGGCTACACCTTC. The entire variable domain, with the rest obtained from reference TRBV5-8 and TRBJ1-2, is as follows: EAGVTQSPTHLIKTRGQQATLRCSPISGHTSVYWYQQALGLGLQFLLWYDEGEERNRGNFPPRFSGRQFPNYSSELNVNALELEDSALYLCASSLQQGEANYGYTFGSGTRLTVV.

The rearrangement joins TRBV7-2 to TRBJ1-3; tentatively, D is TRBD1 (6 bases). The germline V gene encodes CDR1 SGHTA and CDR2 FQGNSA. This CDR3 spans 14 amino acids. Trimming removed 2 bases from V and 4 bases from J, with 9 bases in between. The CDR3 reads CASSLQGYGNTIYF. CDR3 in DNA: TGTGCCAGCAGCTTACAGGGGTACGGAAACACCATATATTTT.